The entry that follows covers one T cell receptor (beta chain) sequence. Its antigen is currently unknown. This sample is part of a study of post-analysis software for immune sequencing data. Findings and limits, study-wide: Under the F measure, samples that were prepared in one batch clustered strongly together. Normalized Chao1 diversity in multiple sclerosis patients fell significantly below that of controls. Relative to controls, patients had five TRBV segments at higher frequency, with TRBV5-6, TRBV5-1 and TRBV20-1 among these.

From germline, CDR1 is SQVTM and CDR2 ANQGSEA. The CDR3 totals 12 residues. The V and J ends lost 5 bases and 6 bases respectively, with 11 bases between them. TCR beta libraries were prepared from cDNA with unique molecular identifiers. Input amounts of 1 to 10 million T cells were used. These gave 500,000 or so cDNA molecules, so each molecule approximated one T cell. A single record per CDR3 protein comes from TCRdb applying MiXCR to the PCR reads. The sample has a few hundred thousand distinct CDR3 sequences, 30% to 45% seen once; the top ten hold under 5.5%. The sequenced sample was blood. The sequence was collected from a girl between 10 and 17 years old with multiple sclerosis. The chain links TRBV29-1 to TRBJ2-1, with D maybe TRBD1 (5 bases). CDR3 DNA: TGCAGCGTTAGACGCAGGGTCAATGAGCAGTTCTTC. Translation gives CSVRRRVNEQFF.